These 18 T cell receptor beta chains share one sample of origin, sequenced in a study of cytotoxic CD8 clonotypes in ibrutinib-treated CLL. Sequencing was performed with immunoSEQ multiplex PCR; in TCRdb, only in-frame clones are kept and a portion is missing. The table has about 200,000 clones, roughly 73% seen once; the top ten hold 10% to 12%. Material: PBMCs, obtained after 12 months of ibrutinib treatment. The receptors stem from a human donor with chronic lymphocytic leukemia.

The chain joins TRBV18 to TRBJ1-1; weak D call: TRBD1 (6 bases). Germline V gives CDR1 KGHSH, CDR2 LQKENI. V was cut by 6 bases and J by 1 base, with 15 bases left in between. The CDR3 totals 15 residues. The CDR3 here is CASSGNQGQNTEAFF. DNA of the CDR3: TGTGCCAGCTCGGGAAATCAGGGACAGAACACTGAAGCTTTCTTT.

V usage is TRBV9 and J usage is TRBJ2-6, with a weak D call TRBD1 (5 bases). The V and J ends lost 3 bases and 9 bases respectively, with 10 bases between them. This CDR3 comprises 13 residues. CDR1 and CDR2 (germline): SGDLS, YYNGEE. DNA for the CDR3: TGTGCCAGCAGCGAGGGGTCTTTCAACGTCCTGACTTTC. Translated: CASSEGSFNVLTF.

The chain couples TRBV11-2 to TRBJ2-3; D is ambiguous. Germline V gene data show CDR1 as SGHAT and CDR2 as FQNNGV. V was clipped by 4 bases and J by 2 bases, with 4 bases between them. The CDR3 is 12 amino acids. CDR3 bases: TGTGCCAGCAGCTCCTTCACAGATACGCAGTATTTT. Protein product: CASSSFTDTQYF.

The chain has TRBV6-5 and TRBJ1-6; 8 bases align to TRBD1. Germline CDR1 and CDR2: MNHEY and SVGAGI. V trimming: 7 bases; J trimming: 2 bases; junction bases outside the gene matches: 4. This CDR3 contains 15 residues. CDR3 sequence reads: CASTETGAYNSPLHF. For the CDR3, the DNA is TGTGCCAGCACCGAGACAGGGGCCTATAATTCACCCCTCCACTTT.

This clone was seen only once. V is TRBV10-3 and J is TRBJ1-3; D is undetermined. This CDR3 has 13 amino acids. The germline V gene has CDR1 ENHRY and CDR2 SYGVKD. The CDR3: CAGQQNSGNTIYF. The CDR3 coding sequence is TGTGCTGGGCAGCAAAACTCTGGAAACACCATATATTTT.

The chain links TRBV28 to TRBJ2-7; 14 bases fit TRBD2. CDR1 and CDR2 (germline): MDHEN, SYDVKM. With 4 bases clipped from V and 0 bases from J, the junction kept 11 bases outside the gene matches. The CDR3 length is 19 residues. The CDR3 nucleotides are TGTGCCAGCAGTTCCCTAGGACTAGCGGGAGGCCTAAGCTCCTACGAGCAGTACTTC. Its translation: CASSSLGLAGGLSSYEQYF.

This chain joins TRBV19 and TRBJ1-2; 7 nucleotides line up with TRBD1. The V segment lost 5 bases and the J segment 1 base; nucleotides outside the gene matches: 7. The V gene's germline CDR1 is LNHDA and CDR2 SQIVND (reference sequence). CDR3 length: 15 residues. The CDR3 loop reads CASSPRQGSNYGYTF. CDR3 coding DNA: TGTGCCAGTAGTCCTCGACAGGGTAGTAACTATGGCTACACCTTC.

The rearrangement joins TRBV7-2 to TRBJ1-2; D remains ambiguous. Germline assignment: CDR1 SGHTA and CDR2 FQGNSA. The CDR3 consists of 14 residues. Trimming stripped 0 bases from V and 4 bases from J, with 9 bases between. Written as DNA, the CDR3 is TGTGCCAGCAGCTTAGCCTTAGTAGCCTATGGCTACACCTTC. Protein: CASSLALVAYGYTF.

A few counts support this clone. The chain uses TRBV29-1 and TRBJ1-2, with a weak D call TRBD1 (6 bases). Trimming cost V 4 bases and J 4 bases, with 10 bases left between them. Per the germline V gene, CDR1 is SQVTM and CDR2 is ANQGSEA. This CDR3 has 12 amino acids. The CDR3 DNA sequence: TGCAGCGTTGGGACAGCCAGCTATGGCTACACCTTC. It is translated as CSVGTASYGYTF.

This chain connects TRBV5-1 to TRBJ2-1, with 11 bases identical to TRBD2. CDR3 length equals 15 residues. The ends lost 2 bases at V and 7 bases at J; junction bases unmatched: 5. CDR1 SGHRS and CDR2 YFSETQ come from the germline V gene. The CDR3: CASSLNLAGGNEQFF. The DNA for the CDR3 is TGCGCCAGCAGCTTAAATCTAGCGGGGGGAAATGAGCAGTTCTTC.

As DNA, the CDR3 is TGTGCCAGCTCACCGGACACCAATTACGAGCAGTACTTC. Its translation is CASSPDTNYEQYF. The genes are TRBV18 and TRBJ2-7, with D perhaps matching TRBD1 (5 bases). The length of the CDR3 is 13 residues. Trimming took 3 bases from V and 4 from J, leaving 10 bases between them. CDR1 and CDR2 (germline): KGHSH, LQKENI.

The rearrangement joins TRBV30 to TRBJ1-3; D is uncertain. The CDR3 has 12 residues. Between the trimmed V and J ends, which lost 4 bases and 3 bases, there was a span of 7 bases. Germline assignment: CDR1 GTSNPN and CDR2 SVGIG (reference sequence). The CDR3 DNA is TGTGCCTGGACCACAGTTGGAAACACCATATATTTT. It translates to CAWTTVGNTIYF.

V is TRBV7-6 and J is TRBJ2-1; 8 bases fit TRBD2. This CDR3 is 15 amino acids long. J lost 4 bases, V lost 0 bases, and 2 bases had no gene match. Germline V gene lookup returns CDR1 SGHVS and CDR2 FNYEAQ. The CDR3: CASSLAREGYNEQFF. The CDR3 nucleotides are TGTGCCAGCAGCTTAGCTCGGGAGGGGTACAATGAGCAGTTCTTC.

The rearrangement joins TRBV19 to TRBJ2-5; TRBD2 matches at 14 bases. J was trimmed by 3 bases and V by 6 bases; bases with no gene match: 6. This CDR3 contains 16 residues. Germline loops: CDR1 LNHDA, CDR2 SQIVND (reference sequence). The CDR3 sequence is CASSPTSGGAEETQYF. For the CDR3, the DNA is TGTGCCAGTAGCCCGACTAGCGGGGGGGCCGAAGAGACCCAGTACTTC.

The rearrangement joins TRBV27 to TRBJ2-3; 15 positions agree with TRBD2. CDR1 MNHEY and CDR2 SMNVEV come from the germline V gene (reference sequence). The CDR3 is made up of 16 amino acids. Trimming removed 4 bases from V and 4 bases from J; junction bases left unmatched: 3. The CDR3 loop reads CASSWTSGGASDTQYF. For the CDR3, the DNA is TGTGCCAGCAGTTGGACTAGCGGGGGGGCCTCAGATACGCAGTATTTT.

The chain links TRBV6-6 to TRBJ1-4; D gene ambiguous. The CDR3 is 13 residues long. Trimming pared 3 bases from V and 5 bases from J, leaving 7 bases between. From germline, CDR1 is MNHNY and CDR2 SVGAGI (reference sequence). The CDR3 reads CASSYIRNEKLFF. The CDR3 DNA reads as TGTGCCAGCAGTTATATTAGGAATGAAAAACTGTTTTTT.

This chain links TRBV6-5 with TRBJ2-2; 9 positions agree with TRBD2. In germline, CDR1 is MNHEY, CDR2 SVGAGI. The junction had 6 bases not matched to a gene; V was cut back by 5 bases and J by 5 bases. The CDR3 extends over 15 amino acids. The CDR3 DNA sequence: TGTGCCAGCAGTCCTAGCGGGGCGGGTACCGGGGAGCTGTTTTTT. Translating gives CASSPSGAGTGELFF.

The chain joins TRBV9 to TRBJ2-7; TRBD1 agrees at 7 bases. V lost 4 bases and J lost 3; bases outside the gene matches: 4. The CDR3 runs 13 residues. Germline assignment: CDR1 SGDLS and CDR2 YYNGEE. For the CDR3, the DNA is TGTGCCAGCAGCACGGACAGGAACTACGAGCAGTACTTC. This codes for CASSTDRNYEQYF.